This is a list of T cell receptor beta chains from one sample in a study of blood T cell repertoires in COVID-19. Only in-frame clones appear in the TCRdb table, and some are missing; sequencing was by immunoSEQ multiplex PCR. The sample consists of 150,000 to 200,000 clones, more than 70% of them appearing once. Material: PBMCs or T cells enriched from blood (not recorded which). The receptors were sampled from a woman younger than 30 who had recovered from COVID-19. The CDR3 runs from the conserved cysteine through the conserved F or W. A D gene is named only where the DNA matches it firmly. Size is stated for part of the rows, as once, few or many counts, or as a class when the clone is expanded.

j_call,v_call,d_call,clone_size,cdr3_nt,cdr3_aa
TRBJ1-5,TRBV27,-,-,TGTGCCAGCAGTTTATTAGGTGTGCAGGGGACAAGCAATCAGCCCCAGCATTTT,CASSLLGVQGTSNQPQHF
TRBJ2-7,TRBV7-2,TRBD1,-,TGTGCCAGCAGTAGGGACAGGGGAACCTACGAGCAGTACTTC,CASSRDRGTYEQYF
TRBJ1-2,TRBV25-1,TRBD1,-,TGTGCCAGCGGGACAGGGTTGGGTGGCTACACCTTC,CASGTGLGGYTF
TRBJ1-3,TRBV10-1,-,-,TGCGCCAGCAGACATACCTTAAACACCATATATTTT,CASRHTLNTIYF
TRBJ2-5,TRBV6-5,-,-,TGTGCCAGCAGTAACAGGGAGGGTGAGACCCAGTACTTC,CASSNREGETQYF
TRBJ2-5,TRBV6-5,-,-,TGTGCCAGCAGTTACCTGTACCAAGAGACCCAGTACTTC,CASSYLYQETQYF
TRBJ2-1,TRBV15,-,few,TGTGCCACCAGCAGAGATGAGGATGAGCAGTTCTTC,CATSRDEDEQFF
TRBJ1-6,TRBV25-1,-,-,TGTGCCAGCAGTGAAGAGGACAGATTCTCCTATAATTCACCCCTCCACTTT,CASSEEDRFSYNSPLHF
TRBJ2-1,TRBV7-6,TRBD2,-,TGTGCCAGCAGCGCCCACCTAGCGGGGGGAAACAATGAGCAGTTCTTC,CASSAHLAGGNNEQFF
TRBJ2-7,TRBV5-1,-,-,TGCGCCAGCAGCCCGGGACTTCCGAGCTCCTACGAGCAGTACTTC,CASSPGLPSSYEQYF
TRBJ2-1,TRBV9,TRBD1,-,TGTGCCAGCAGCGGTCGGACAGGCGGCTCCTACAATGAGCAGTTCTTC,CASSGRTGGSYNEQFF
TRBJ2-3,TRBV27,-,-,TGTGCCAGCAGTTTAACTTGGGGGCGCACAGATACGCAGTATTTT,CASSLTWGRTDTQYF
TRBJ2-3,TRBV18,TRBD2,few,TGTGCCAGCTCATCGACTAGCGGGGGCACAGATACGCAGTATTTT,CASSSTSGGTDTQYF
TRBJ1-4,TRBV30,-,-,TGTGCCTGGGCCCCCGGTAATGAAAAACTGTTTTTT,CAWAPGNEKLFF
TRBJ2-1,TRBV6-6,-,few,TGTGCCAGCAGCACTTTTCGGACAGGGACTAGCAAGCGGCTATACAATGAGCAGTTCTTC,CASSTFRTGTSKRLYNEQFF
TRBJ2-3,TRBV9,-,-,TGTGCCAGCAGCGTAAGGGGGACCCCGCCGGCAGATACGCAGTATTTT,CASSVRGTPPADTQYF
TRBJ1-1,TRBV28,TRBD1,-,TGTGCCAGCAGTTTAGGGACAGCGAACACTGAAGCTTTCTTT,CASSLGTANTEAFF
TRBJ1-5,TRBV2,-,-,TGTGCCAGCACAACCCGAGGGGGAAGCAATCAGCCCCAGCATTTT,CASTTRGGSNQPQHF
TRBJ2-1,TRBV3-1/TRBV3-2,-,few,TGTGCCAGCAGCCTACGCCTGGGGGCCCGAAATGAGCAGTTCTTC,CASSLRLGARNEQFF
TRBJ1-2,TRBV2,-,-,TGTGCCAGCAGTGAAGAGAGAATCAACTATGGCTACACCTTC,CASSEERINYGYTF
TRBJ2-1,TRBV5-1,TRBD2,-,TGCGCCAGCAGCGCACCGGGACTAGCGGGTTACAATGAGCAGTTCTTC,CASSAPGLAGYNEQFF
TRBJ1-2,TRBV7-8,TRBD1,-,TGTGCCAGCGGACGGACAGGGAGTTTTGGTGGCTACACCTTC,CASGRTGSFGGYTF
TRBJ2-2,TRBV2,-,-,TGTGCCAGCAGTGAAAATGCGGTGGACACCGGGGAGCTGTTTTTT,CASSENAVDTGELFF
TRBJ1-6,TRBV6-5,-,-,TGTGCCAGCAGTTTTTATGGGGGCGGGTCACCCCTCCACTTT,CASSFYGGGSPLHF
TRBJ2-7,TRBV7-9,-,-,TGTGCCAGCAGCTTCTTAGCGGACGAGCAGTACTTC,CASSFLADEQYF
TRBJ2-5,TRBV5-5,TRBD1,-,TGTGCCAGCAGCCTGGGACAGGGGGCGATGGAGACCCAGTACTTC,CASSLGQGAMETQYF
TRBJ1-2,TRBV6-1,-,few,TGTGCCAGCAGTGATCAAGGGCTGGGGGGTGGCTACACCTTC,CASSDQGLGGGYTF
TRBJ1-1,TRBV5-6,-,-,TGTGCCAGCAGCTTGGTGGGGGGAGAGGGGGCTTTCTTT,CASSLVGGEGAFF
TRBJ2-3,TRBV9,TRBD2,-,TGTGCCAGCAGCTCGCGTCTAGCGGGGGGCACCACAGATACGCAGTATTTT,CASSSRLAGGTTDTQYF
TRBJ2-3,TRBV9,TRBD2,-,TGTGCCAGCAGCGTAGTCGGTAGCGGGGAAGTAAATACGCAGTATTTT,CASSVVGSGEVNTQYF
TRBJ2-1,TRBV10-1,TRBD1,-,TGCGCCAGCAGTGAGGTTGGGACAGGGTACAATGAGCAGTTCTTC,CASSEVGTGYNEQFF
TRBJ1-1,TRBV15,-,-,TGTGCCACCAGAAACCGGGACATCAACACTGAAGCTTTCTTT,CATRNRDINTEAFF
TRBJ1-5,TRBV2,-,-,TGTGCCAGCAGTGATGAGGGATTTTATAGCAATCAGCCCCAGCATTTT,CASSDEGFYSNQPQHF
TRBJ2-7,TRBV4-1,-,-,TGCGCCAGCAGCCAAGATTTTAAATTTTACTACGAGCAGTACTTC,CASSQDFKFYYEQYF
TRBJ1-5,TRBV27,-,-,TGTGCCAGCAGTTCCCCCCCAGATCAGCCCCAGCATTTT,CASSSPPDQPQHF
TRBJ2-2,TRBV27,-,-,TGTGCCAGCAGTTCCCGCCGAAACTCTCACACCGGGGAGCTGTTTTTT,CASSSRRNSHTGELFF
TRBJ1-1,TRBV28,-,-,TGTGCCAGCAGTTTATCCCTCCCGGAGGTCCTAAGGGACACTGAAGCTTTCTTT,CASSLSLPEVLRDTEAFF
TRBJ2-5,TRBV7-9,-,-,TGTGCCAGCAGCTTATCTTCCCAGAAACAAGAGACCCAGTACTTC,CASSLSSQKQETQYF
TRBJ2-2,TRBV7-9,-,-,TGTGCCAGCAGCTTAGTGACACCGGAGGAAGGGGAGCTGTTTTTT,CASSLVTPEEGELFF